This passage covers 7 T cell receptor beta chains from one sample sequenced in a study of shared clonotypes between healthy human individuals. Measured with immunoSEQ multiplex PCR; TCRdb has only the in-frame clones, and not every one. The sample lists around 500,000 clones, around 80% occurring once. The specimen sequenced was PBMCs. The source of these receptors is a woman aged 40 to 50 in good health. Some clones in this sample may be carry-over from other donors' samples.

Comment on this clone: A read error may account for a junction end that differs from germline. The chain has TRBV7-7 and TRBJ2-7, with D possibly being TRBD1 or TRBD2 (5 bases each). CDR1 and CDR2 from the germline V gene are SSHAT and FNYEAQ (reference sequence). The CDR3 loop spans 13 amino acids. The CDR3 nucleotides read TGTGCTAGCAGCTTAGGGGACCGCGGCGAGCAGTACTTC. Translated, it gives CASSLGDRGEQYF.

The chain couples TRBV28 to TRBJ1-5; TRBD1 aligns across 10 bases. The CDR3 sequence is 15 residues long. Per the germline V gene, CDR1 is MDHEN and CDR2 is SYDVKM. V was clipped by 6 bases and J by 0 bases; unmatched bases: 2. The CDR3 DNA reads as TGTGCCAGCAGGGGGACAGGGGATAGCAATCAGCCCCAGCATTTT. Its protein product is CASRGTGDSNQPQHF.

A single count supports this clone. At the DNA level, this CDR3 is encoded by other sequences in the same sample as well. The rearrangement uses TRBV4-2 and TRBJ2-7; no firm D call. V was pared by 0 bases and J by 3 bases, with 6 bases between. The CDR3 has 13 amino acids. From germline, CDR1 is LGHNA and CDR2 YNFKEQ. The chain's CDR3 is CASSQDRYYEQYF. CDR3 sequence (DNA): TGTGCCAGCAGCCAAGATCGTTACTACGAGCAGTACTTC.

To note about this clone: This same CDR3 is encoded by further DNA sequences in the sample. The chain employs TRBV28 and TRBJ1-1; a possible D gene is TRBD1 (5 bases). Trimming left V 3 bases short and J 1 base short, with 9 bases between. Germline assignment: CDR1 MDHEN and CDR2 SYDVKM. The CDR3 spans 14 residues. CDR3 loop: CASSLGQQNTEAFF. The CDR3 bases are TGTGCCAGCAGTTTGGGGCAGCAGAACACTGAAGCTTTCTTT.

Only a few counts were recorded for this clone. The sample has other DNA sequences that encode this CDR3 too. The chain links TRBV28 to TRBJ1-2; D not resolved. CDR3 length equals 12 residues. The V end lost 6 bases, the J end lost 0 bases, and 5 bases lay between the germline ends. Germline V gives CDR1 MDHEN, CDR2 SYDVKM. CDR3 residues: CASSRANYGYTF. CDR3 bases: TGTGCCAGCAGCCGGGCTAACTATGGCTACACCTTC.

V and J are TRBV11-3 and TRBJ2-3; D unresolved. Looked up from germline, CDR1 is SGHNT and CDR2 is YENEEA. V was cut by 1 base and J by 1 base, with 9 bases left in between. The CDR3 spans 15 residues. CDR3 DNA sequence: TGTGCCAGCAGCTTAGGATCGGGCGGCACAGATACGCAGTATTTT. Residues: CASSLGSGGTDTQYF.

V and J are TRBV4-1 and TRBJ2-3; D is undetermined. Between the trimmed V and J ends, which lost 4 bases and 6 bases, there was a span of 14 bases. This CDR3 spans 14 amino acids. The germline V gene encodes CDR1 MGHRA and CDR2 YSYEKL. This CDR3 reads CASSPDWGRDTQYF. CDR3 nucleotide sequence: TGCGCCAGCAGCCCAGACTGGGGAAGGGATACGCAGTATTTT.